Below are 17 T cell receptor beta chains sequenced from a single sample in a study of PD-1 blockade in classical Hodgkin lymphoma. Time point described: cycle 4 day 1 (C4D1), after less than 7 weeks of nivolumab. Every patient experienced relapse after autologous stem cell transplantation, and brentuximab vedotin exposure varied. Profiled with immunoSEQ multiplex PCR; TCRdb holds only in-frame clones, not every one. The sample yields 43,000 or so clones, roughly 73% seen once. The source material was peripheral blood mononuclear cells (PBMCs), sampled before the fourth cycle of nivolumab. These receptors were taken from a human donor with classical Hodgkin lymphoma.

The chain has TRBV28 and TRBJ1-3, with 9 nucleotides matching TRBD1. This CDR3 is built from 17 residues. The V segment lost 6 bases and the J segment 4 bases; nucleotides outside the gene matches: 13. The germline gives CDR1 MDHEN, CDR2 SYDVKM. This CDR3 reads CASRGHGQGPGGNTIYF. DNA for the CDR3: TGTGCCAGCAGGGGCCACGGACAGGGGCCTGGGGGAAACACCATATATTTT. Full variable domain (missing parts from reference TRBV28 and TRBJ1-3): DVKVTQSSRYLVKRTGEKVFLECVQDMDHENMFWYRQDPGLGLRLIYFSYDVKMKEKGDIPEGYSVSREKKERFSLILESASTNQTSMYLCASRGHGQGPGGNTIYFGEGSWLTVV.

The chain employs TRBV6-5 and TRBJ2-1, with 7 bases matching TRBD1. The germline gives CDR1 MNHEY, CDR2 SVGAGI. This CDR3 has 15 amino acids. V lost 2 bases, J lost 7 bases, and 8 bases stayed unmatched. CDR3 coding DNA: TGTGCCAGCAGTTACCGGCCTGACAGGGTAAATGAGCAGTTCTTC. Residues: CASSYRPDRVNEQFF.

As regards this clone: Within the sample, other DNA sequences also encode this same CDR3. The chain joins TRBV30 to TRBJ1-1, with D perhaps TRBD1 (6 bases). The CDR3 is 12 residues long. V lost 3 bases and J lost 4, with 9 bases in between. Germline-derived CDR1 and CDR2 are GTSNPN and SVGIG (reference sequence). The CDR3 loop reads CAWSRGLTEAFF. CDR3 coding DNA: TGTGCCTGGAGCCGGGGGCTCACTGAAGCTTTCTTT.

The genes are TRBV5-3 and TRBJ1-6, with 9 bases aligning to TRBD1. TRBV5-3 has ORF status, its function being uncertain. CDR3 length: 14 residues. The J segment lost 18 bases and the V segment lost 1 base, leaving 11 bases of the junction unmatched. The chain's CDR3 is CARSLYLTDRGPHF. The CDR3 DNA follows: TGTGCCAGAAGCTTGTACTTAACGGACAGGGGACCCCACTTT.

V gene TRBV7-9 combines with J gene TRBJ1-2; D remains ambiguous. V was cut by 5 bases and J by 6 bases, with 19 bases left in between. There are 15 residues in the CDR3. Germline V gene lookup returns CDR1 SEHNR and CDR2 FQNEAQ (reference sequence). The CDR3: CASSPTEVFAHGYTF. The DNA for the CDR3 is TGTGCCAGCAGCCCCACCGAGGTTTTCGCTCATGGCTACACCTTC.

The chain is built from TRBV6-6 and TRBJ2-1; D is unclear. This CDR3 is built from 15 residues. V was cut by 1 base and J by 0 bases, with 7 bases left in between. Looked up from germline, CDR1 is MNHNY and CDR2 is SVGAGI (reference sequence). CDR3 loop: CASSYFMSSYNEQFF. CDR3 sequence (DNA): TGTGCCAGCAGTTACTTCATGAGCTCCTACAATGAGCAGTTCTTC.

The gene calls are TRBV5-1 and TRBJ2-3; D might be TRBD2 (6 bases). The CDR3 consists of 15 residues. V was cut by 4 bases and J by 0 bases, with 12 bases left in between. Germline V lookup: CDR1 SGHRS, CDR2 YFSETQ. DNA of the CDR3: TGCGCCAGCAGCCTAGGGACTGTCAGCACAGATACGCAGTATTTT. Translated: CASSLGTVSTDTQYF. The entire variable domain, with the rest obtained from reference TRBV5-1 and TRBJ2-3, is as follows: KAGVTQTPRYLIKTRGQQVTLSCSPISGHRSVSWYQQTPGQGLQFLFEYFSETQRNKGNFPGRFSGRQFSNSRSEMNVSTLELGDSALYLCASSLGTVSTDTQYFGPGTRLTVL.

A few counts support this clone. The chain employs TRBV4-3 and TRBJ1-1; D unresolved. V was cut by 0 bases and J by 0 bases, with 8 bases left in between. Germline assignment: CDR1 LGHNA and CDR2 YSLEER. This CDR3 region has 15 residues. The CDR3 here is CASSQDENMNTEAFF. DNA of the CDR3: TGCGCCAGCAGCCAAGACGAAAACATGAACACTGAAGCTTTCTTT.

In this sample, this clone turned up a few times. V is TRBV30 and J is TRBJ1-2; no definite D call. This CDR3 is built from 11 residues. The V gene lost 0 bases and the J gene lost 5 bases, with 4 bases spanning the gap. In germline, CDR1 is GTSNPN, CDR2 SVGIG (reference sequence). The CDR3 sequence is CAWSVRYGYTF. Here the CDR3 DNA reads TGTGCCTGGAGTGTCCGTTATGGCTACACCTTC.

CDR3 region: CASSVRQGAYNEQFF. In DNA, the CDR3 is TGTGCCAGCAGCGTCAGACAGGGAGCTTACAATGAGCAGTTCTTC. The chain links TRBV9 to TRBJ2-1; 7 nucleotides line up with TRBD1. The V and J ends lost 2 bases and 4 bases, in that order; junction bases with no gene match: 6. The CDR3 is made up of 15 amino acids. The V gene's germline CDR1 is SGDLS and CDR2 YYNGEE.

The CDR3 region is CASSGDLNTEAFF. The CDR3 nucleotides read TGTGCCAGCAGCGGAGATCTAAACACTGAAGCTTTCTTT. The chain recombines TRBV5-5 with TRBJ1-1; D is unresolved. This CDR3 is 13 amino acids long. V was trimmed by 4 bases and J by 2 bases, leaving 9 bases between them. Germline CDR1 SGHKS, CDR2 YYEKEE (reference sequence).

The genes are TRBV18 and TRBJ2-7; no clear D. The CDR3 spans 14 residues. Per germline, CDR1 KGHSH and CDR2 LQKENI. Trimming pared 0 bases from V and 2 bases from J, leaving 8 bases between. The CDR3 region is CASSPPGPTYEQYF. The CDR3 nucleotides read TGTGCCAGCTCACCACCAGGACCGACCTACGAGCAGTACTTC. The variable domain in full, with the rest retrieved from reference TRBV18 and TRBJ2-7, is NAGVMQNPRHLVRRRGQEARLRCSPMKGHSHVYWYRQLPEEGLKFMVYLQKENIIDESGMPKERFSAEFPKEGPSILRIQQVVRGDSAAYFCASSPPGPTYEQYFGPGTRLTVT.

V and J are TRBV2 and TRBJ2-5; the match to TRBD2 covers 15 bases. The CDR3 runs 15 residues. Germline CDR1 reads SNHLY; CDR2 reads FYNNEI. V gave up 6 bases and J gave up 4 bases; unmatched junction bases: 3. This CDR3 is CASRRTSGGGETQYF. As DNA, the CDR3 is TGTGCCAGCAGAAGGACTAGCGGGGGGGGAGAGACCCAGTACTTC.

The rearrangement links TRBV19 to TRBJ1-1; 12 positions match TRBD1. Germline trimming cut 6 bases from V and 0 bases from J; bases unmatched to any gene: 11. The CDR3 is 18 amino acids. Germline CDR1 LNHDA, CDR2 SQIVND (reference sequence). The chain's CDR3 is CASRISTGTGGLNTEAFF. The CDR3 region has the DNA TGTGCCAGTAGGATATCTACCGGGACAGGGGGCCTGAACACTGAAGCTTTCTTT.

This CDR3 is CAGGQGKETQYF. The CDR3 DNA is TGTGCCGGGGGACAGGGTAAAGAGACCCAGTACTTC. V and J are TRBV6-5 and TRBJ2-5; the match to TRBD1 covers 9 bases. V was clipped by 11 bases and J by 3 bases; unmatched bases: 4. Per the germline V gene, CDR1 is MNHEY and CDR2 is SVGAGI. CDR3 length equals 12 residues.

The V call is TRBV11-2, the J call TRBJ2-3, with D perhaps TRBD1 (6 bases). The CDR3 sequence is 15 residues long. V lost 0 bases, J lost 5 bases, and 12 bases lay in between. The V gene's germline CDR1 is SGHAT and CDR2 FQNNGV. The CDR3 here is CASSLDGGTGDTQYF. CDR3 bases: TGTGCCAGCAGCTTAGATGGGGGCACGGGAGATACGCAGTATTTT. The full variable domain, its missing parts supplied by reference TRBV11-2 and TRBJ2-3, is EAGVAQSPRYKIIEKRQSVAFWCNPISGHATLYWYQQILGQGPKLLIQFQNNGVVDDSQLPKDRFSAERLKGVDSTLKIQPAKLEDSAVYLCASSLDGGTGDTQYFGPGTRLTVL.

The chain couples TRBV7-3 to TRBJ1-2, with 10 positions matching TRBD1. The CDR3 has 16 amino acids. Trimming took 0 bases from V and 4 from J; bases not matched to a gene: 5. CDR1 and CDR2 (germline): SGHTA, FQGTGA. The CDR3 bases are TGTGCCAGCAGCTTAACTGGGACAGGGGCCGGCTATGGCTACACCTTC. This encodes CASSLTGTGAGYGYTF.